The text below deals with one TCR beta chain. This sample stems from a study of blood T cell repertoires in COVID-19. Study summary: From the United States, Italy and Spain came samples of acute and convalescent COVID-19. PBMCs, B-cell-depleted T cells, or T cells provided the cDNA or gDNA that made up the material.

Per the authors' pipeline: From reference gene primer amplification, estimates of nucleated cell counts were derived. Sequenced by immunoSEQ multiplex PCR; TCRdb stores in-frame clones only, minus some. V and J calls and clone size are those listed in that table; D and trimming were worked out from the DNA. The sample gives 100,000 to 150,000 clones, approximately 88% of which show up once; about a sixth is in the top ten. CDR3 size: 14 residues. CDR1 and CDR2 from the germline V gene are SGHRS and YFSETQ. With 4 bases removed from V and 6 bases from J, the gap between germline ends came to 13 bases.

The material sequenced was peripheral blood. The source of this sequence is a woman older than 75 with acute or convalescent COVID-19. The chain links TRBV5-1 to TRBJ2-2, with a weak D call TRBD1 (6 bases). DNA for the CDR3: TGCGCCAGCAGCGCAGGGGATTTGTCCGGGGAGCTGTTTTTT. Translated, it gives CASSAGDLSGELFF.